The TCR beta chain under discussion was sequenced for a study of human T cells and chemical hapten exposure. TCRdb called the RACE reads again in MiXCR, with one record for every CDR3 protein. The data contain some 110,000 distinct CDR3 sequences, less than 35% of them singletons. Noted time point: patch test 3, about 24 weeks after DPC sensitization. Treatment in this sample: therapeutic diphenylcyclopropenone sensitization with weekly scalp DPC. Germline assignment: CDR1 SGDLS and CDR2 YYNGEE. Trimming removed 2 bases from V and 2 bases from J; junction bases left unmatched: 9. This CDR3 spans 16 amino acids.

Sample: whole blood, taken in connection with sensitization to the hapten diphenylcyclopropenone (DPC). The receptor was isolated from a middle-aged man with alopecia areata. Some clones in this sample may be carry-over from other donors' samples. The chain employs TRBV9 and TRBJ1-2, with 7 positions matching TRBD1. Here the CDR3 reads CASSVSYYRGNYGYTF. CDR3 DNA: TGTGCCAGCAGCGTCTCCTATTACAGGGGAAACTATGGCTACACCTTC.